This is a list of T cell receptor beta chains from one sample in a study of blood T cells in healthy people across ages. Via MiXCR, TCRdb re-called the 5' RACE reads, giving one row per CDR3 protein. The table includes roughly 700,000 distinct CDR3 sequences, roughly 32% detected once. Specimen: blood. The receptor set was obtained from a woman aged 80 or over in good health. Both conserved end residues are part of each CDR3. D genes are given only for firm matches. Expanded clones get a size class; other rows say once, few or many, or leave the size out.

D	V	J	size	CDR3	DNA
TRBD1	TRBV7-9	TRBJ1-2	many	CASSLATGTGAYGYTF	TGTGCCAGCAGCTTAGCGACCGGGACAGGCGCCTATGGCTACACCTTC
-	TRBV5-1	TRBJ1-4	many	CASSLAPGGGEKLFF	TGCGCCAGCAGCTTGGCCCCCGGGGGGGGTGAAAAACTGTTTTTT
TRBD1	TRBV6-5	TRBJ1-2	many	CASSYTGQGGGYTF	TGTGCCAGCAGTTACACCGGACAGGGTGGGGGCTACACCTTC
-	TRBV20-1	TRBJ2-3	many	CSARTASTDTQYF	TGCAGTGCCCGGACGGCGAGCACAGATACGCAGTATTTT
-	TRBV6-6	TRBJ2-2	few	CASSYYQNTGELFF	TGTGCCAGCAGTTATTACCAGAACACCGGGGAGCTGTTTTTT
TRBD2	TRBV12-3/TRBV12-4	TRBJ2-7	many	CASSPQRGGDEQYF	TGTGCCAGCAGTCCACAGCGGGGGGGCGACGAGCAGTACTTC
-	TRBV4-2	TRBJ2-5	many	CASSQDGPGLIQETQYF	TGTGCCAGCAGCCAAGATGGGCCAGGACTTATTCAAGAGACCCAGTACTTC
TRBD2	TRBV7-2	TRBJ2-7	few	CASSLGPAGGLSSYNEQYF	TGTGCCAGCAGCTTAGGGCCAGCGGGGGGCCTCAGCTCCTACAATGAGCAGTACTTC
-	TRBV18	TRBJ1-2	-	CASSVSGLGYTF	TGTGCCAGCTCAGTATCAGGGCTTGGCTACACCTTC
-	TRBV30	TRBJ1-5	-	CAWSRSSQPQHF	TGTGCCTGGAGTCGTAGTAGTCAGCCCCAGCATTTT
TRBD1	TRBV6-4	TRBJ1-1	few	CASSEDRDTEAFF	TGTGCCAGCAGTGAAGACAGGGACACTGAAGCTTTCTTT
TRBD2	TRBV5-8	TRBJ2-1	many	CASSVGSGGINEQFF	TGTGCCAGCAGCGTGGGTAGCGGGGGGATTAATGAGCAGTTCTTC
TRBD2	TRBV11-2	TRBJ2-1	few	CASSLDRAGGNEQFF	TGTGCCAGCAGCTTAGATAGAGCGGGGGGCAATGAGCAGTTCTTC
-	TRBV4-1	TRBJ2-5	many	CASSQAGTQETQYF	TGCGCCAGCAGCCAAGCTGGGACTCAAGAGACCCAGTACTTC
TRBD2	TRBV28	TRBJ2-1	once	CASSWTSGGYQETQFF	TGTGCCAGCAGTTGGACTAGCGGGGGGTACCAAGAGACCCAGTTCTTC
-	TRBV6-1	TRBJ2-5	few	CASSETAVPRTRQETQYF	TGTGCCAGCAGTGAAACGGCAGTCCCCCGGACCAGACAAGAGACCCAGTACTTC
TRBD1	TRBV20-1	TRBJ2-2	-	CSASSAGGHTGELFF	TGCAGTGCTAGTTCGGCAGGGGGCCACACCGGGGAGCTGTTTTTT
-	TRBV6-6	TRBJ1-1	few	CASKRDRPTEAFF	TGTGCCAGCAAACGGGACCGGCCCACTGAAGCTTTCTTT
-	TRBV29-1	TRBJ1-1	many	CSVRKGGNAFF	TGCAGCGTGCGGAAGGGGGGGAATGCTTTCTTT
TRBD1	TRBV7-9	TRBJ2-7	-	CASSRFGQGNHEQYF	TGTGCCAGCAGCCGCTTCGGACAGGGTAACCACGAGCAGTACTTC
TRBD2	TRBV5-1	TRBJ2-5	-	CASSLVATSGGWEQYF	TGCGCCAGCAGCTTGGTAGCGACTAGCGGGGGTTGGGAGCAGTACTTC
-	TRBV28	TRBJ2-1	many	CASRGQYNEQFF	TGTGCCAGCAGAGGACAGTACAATGAGCAGTTCTTC
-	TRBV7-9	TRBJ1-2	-	CASSLNGNYGYTF	TGTGCCAGCAGCTTGAACGGGAACTATGGCTACACCTTC
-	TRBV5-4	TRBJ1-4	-	CASSFLQEKLFF	TGTGCCAGCAGCTTTTTGCAGGAAAAACTGTTTTTT
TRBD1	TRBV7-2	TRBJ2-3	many	CASSLDGTGGKGDTQYF	TGTGCCAGCAGCTTAGACGGGACAGGGGGAAAGGGGGATACGCAGTATTTT
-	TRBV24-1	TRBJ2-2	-	CATKGTGNTGELFF	TGTGCCACCAAGGGTACAGGGAACACCGGGGAGCTGTTTTTT